This passage covers 8 T cell receptor beta chains from one sample sequenced in a study of shared clonotypes between healthy human individuals. Here immunoSEQ multiplex PCR was the method, and the copy in TCRdb shows in-frame clones only, minus some. This table has 1,500,000 or so clones, more than 95% appearing once. Sequenced: naive CD4+ T cells sorted from blood. Subset defined: CD45RA+ positively selected. The origin of the receptors is a man under 40 in good health.

V usage is TRBV10-1 and J usage is TRBJ2-7; D call uncertain. Trimming shortened V by 0 bases and J by 4 bases, and 10 bases separated the two germline ends. This CDR3 has 14 residues. The V gene's germline CDR1 is WNHNN and CDR2 SYGVQD (reference sequence). CDR3 loop: CASSESSLNYEQYF. CDR3 bases: TGCGCCAGCAGTGAGTCGTCATTAAATTACGAGCAGTACTTC.

The rearrangement links TRBV13 to TRBJ2-1; 9 bases fit TRBD2. The ends lost 5 bases at V and 6 bases at J; junction bases unmatched: 17. Germline V gene data show CDR1 as PRHDT and CDR2 as FYEKMQ (reference sequence). This CDR3 spans 18 amino acids. The CDR3, as DNA: TGTGCCAGCAGCCGAACGTCACCGGGACTAGCTTATTTCAATGAGCAGTTCTTC. This sequence encodes CASSRTSPGLAYFNEQFF.

CDR3 DNA sequence: TGTGCCAGCAGTTTACGATCGAGCGGGAGGGCCGCGGGTTACAATGAGCAGTTCTTC. The encoded protein is CASSLRSSGRAAGYNEQFF. The J gene is TRBJ2-1, the V gene TRBV27, with 10 bases aligning to TRBD2. This CDR3 is built from 19 residues. Germline CDR1 reads MNHEY; CDR2 reads SMNVEV (reference sequence). Unmatched junction bases numbered 14, after V lost 2 bases and J lost 4 bases.

The CDR3 protein is CASSSWRAGTDTQYF. CDR3 in DNA: TGTGCCAGCAGCTCCTGGCGCGCTGGCACAGATACGCAGTATTTT. The rearrangement links TRBV7-9 to TRBJ2-3; D is unclear. Germline V gives CDR1 SEHNR, CDR2 FQNEAQ (reference sequence). The CDR3 loop spans 15 amino acids. Between the trimmed V and J ends, which lost 4 bases and 1 base, there was a span of 12 bases.

The rearrangement uses TRBV6-1 and TRBJ2-7; 11 bases line up with TRBD1. Germline lookup yields CDR1 MNHNS and CDR2 SASEGT. V was pared by 9 bases and J by 7 bases, with 14 bases of the junction left unmatched. The CDR3 is made up of 15 amino acids. The CDR3 protein is CASQTLGQGAGEQYF. The CDR3 nucleotides read TGTGCCAGTCAAACGCTAGGACAGGGGGCAGGGGAGCAGTACTTC.

The chain recombines TRBV5-8 with TRBJ2-7; D is perhaps TRBD1 (6 bases). Trimming stripped 0 bases from V and 0 bases from J, with 16 bases between. The germline V gene encodes CDR1 SGHTS and CDR2 YDEGEE. This CDR3 spans 17 amino acids. DNA of the CDR3: TGTGCCAGCAGCTTGGACCTCAGGGGCCCAAGCTCCTACGAGCAGTACTTC. This translates into CASSLDLRGPSSYEQYF.

The chain joins TRBV28 to TRBJ2-7; 8 bases map to TRBD2. Unmatched junction bases numbered 12, after V lost 2 bases and J lost 3 bases. The germline CDR1 and CDR2 sequences are MDHEN and SYDVKM. The CDR3 is 17 amino acids. The CDR3 region has the DNA TGTGCCAGCAGTTTAAATATACTAGCGGATAGCCACTACGAGCAGTACTTC. Amino acid sequence: CASSLNILADSHYEQYF.

The rearrangement joins TRBV7-2 to TRBJ2-5; D remains ambiguous. The germline V gene has CDR1 SGHTA and CDR2 FQGNSA. V lost 5 bases, J lost 4 bases, and 17 bases lay in between. The CDR3 length is 15 residues. This CDR3 is CASSPPSGRRETQYF. CDR3 nucleotide sequence: TGTGCCAGCAGCCCTCCCTCGGGCAGGCGAGAGACCCAGTACTTC.